These 13 T cell receptor beta chains originate from one sample sequenced in a study of shared clonotypes between healthy human individuals (TCRdb year 2020). Library prep was done by the immunoSEQ multiplex PCR assay. The clones in this table, taken by TCRdb from immuneACCESS, are in-frame only. Not every clone is retained; where verified, under half of the shortfall comes from an unresolved V gene, and the cause of the rest is unknown. This sample has some 2,100,000 clones in its table, and 90% to 96% of those were observed once. Roughly 0.13% of the sample goes to the ten largest clones. The specimen was naive CD4+ T cells sorted from blood. This specimen's cell subset or site label, interpreted: CD45RA+ positively selected. These receptor sequences come from a man between 18 and 35 years old in good health.

The V call is TRBV4-2, the J call TRBJ1-1; no clear D. CDR3 length: 14 amino acids. Between the trimmed V and J ends, which lost 0 bases and 5 bases, there was a span of 10 bases. Germline V lookup: CDR1 LGHNA, CDR2 YNFKEQ. The CDR3: CASSQERSSTEAFF. The DNA for the CDR3 is TGTGCCAGCAGCCAAGAGAGGAGTAGTACTGAAGCTTTCTTT.

The chain combines TRBV6-5 with TRBJ2-4; the D gene is possibly TRBD1 (6 bases). Trimming removed 5 bases from V and 2 bases from J, with 13 bases in between. CDR1 is MNHEY, CDR2 SVGAGI, per germline. This CDR3 has 15 amino acids. For the CDR3, the DNA is TGTGCCAGCAGTATCGTACAGGGTCCCAAAAACATTCAGTACTTC. Translating gives CASSIVQGPKNIQYF.

Of note for this clone: Other DNA variants within this sample encode the same CDR3. The V gene is TRBV6-5, the J gene TRBJ2-7; 12 bases are shared with TRBD2. This CDR3 has 13 amino acids. Germline V gene lookup returns CDR1 MNHEY and CDR2 SVGAGI. V lost 4 bases and J lost 6; bases outside the gene matches: 1. The CDR3 DNA reads as TGTGCCAGCAGTTTGGGACTAGCGGGCGAGCAGTACTTC. Protein: CASSLGLAGEQYF.

This clone was seen a single time. The rearrangement links TRBV11-1 to TRBJ1-2, with D tentatively TRBD1 (5 bases). V was clipped by 0 bases and J by 3 bases, with 14 bases between them. The V gene's germline CDR1 is SGHAT and CDR2 FQDESV (reference sequence). This CDR3 is built from 16 residues. The CDR3 here is CASSLAGVGVDYGYTF. The CDR3 DNA reads TGTGCCAGCAGCTTAGCGGGGGTGGGTGTGGACTATGGCTACACCTTC.

The chain couples TRBV2 to TRBJ2-5, with a possible D match to TRBD1 (6 bases). The CDR3 is 15 residues long. Deletions cut 3 bases from V and 4 bases from J, with 15 bases between. The germline gives CDR1 SNHLY, CDR2 FYNNEI. As DNA, the CDR3 is TGTGCCAGCAGTGACGAGGGGGTAGTTCGAGAGACCCAGTACTTC. It specifies CASSDEGVVRETQYF.

V usage is TRBV28 and J usage is TRBJ1-6; no reliable D call. Trimming stripped 2 bases from V and 5 bases from J, with 10 bases between. The germline CDR1 and CDR2 sequences are MDHEN and SYDVKM. This CDR3 spans 15 amino acids. The CDR3 reads CASSLAGLNNSPLHF. The CDR3 DNA reads TGTGCCAGCAGTTTAGCTGGGTTAAATAATTCACCCCTCCACTTT.

The chain joins TRBV30 to TRBJ1-1; no firm D call. Germline V gene data show CDR1 as GTSNPN and CDR2 as SVGIG (reference sequence). The germline V and J ends were trimmed by 1 base and 9 bases, with 21 bases remaining between them. The CDR3 is 15 amino acids. The CDR3 nucleotides are TGTGCCTGGAGTGCCCTGAGCCCCCCTCGGACGCAAGCTTTCTTT. This translates into CAWSALSPPRTQAFF.

This chain connects TRBV19 to TRBJ2-7, with D possibly matching TRBD2 (6 bases). V dropped 1 base and J dropped 5 bases, with 15 bases sitting between them. Germline V gives CDR1 LNHDA, CDR2 SQIVND (reference sequence). The CDR3 is 15 residues long. The CDR3 protein is CASSIGVFGGDEQYF. The CDR3 region has the DNA TGTGCCAGTAGTATAGGTGTTTTCGGGGGTGACGAGCAGTACTTC.

The CDR3 nucleotides read TGTGCCAGCTCACCCTCGACAGGGGACCACGAGCAGTACTTC. It translates to CASSPSTGDHEQYF. J is TRBJ2-7 and V is TRBV18, with 8 bases matching TRBD1. J was trimmed by 5 bases and V by 3 bases; bases with no gene match: 6. Germline V lookup: CDR1 KGHSH, CDR2 LQKENI. This CDR3 spans 14 amino acids.

This clone was observed a single time. The chain is built from TRBV5-1 and TRBJ2-5, with a weak D call TRBD2 (6 bases). The CDR3 totals 13 residues. Trimming removed 4 bases at V and 0 bases at J, with 7 bases between. Germline V lookup: CDR1 SGHRS, CDR2 YFSETQ. CDR3 amino acids: CASSPGDQETQYF. The CDR3 DNA reads TGCGCCAGCAGCCCGGGGGACCAAGAGACCCAGTACTTC.

J is TRBJ2-3 and V is TRBV7-9, with 12 positions matching TRBD2. This CDR3 is built from 15 residues. V was clipped by 6 bases and J by 4 bases; unmatched bases: 5. Germline V gene lookup returns CDR1 SEHNR and CDR2 FQNEAQ (reference sequence). The DNA for the CDR3 is TGTGCCAGCAGTAAGACTAGCGGGGGCGCAGATACGCAGTATTTT. As protein: CASSKTSGGADTQYF.

This clone turned up a few times. This chain's CDR3 is CASSFSRDTEAFF. The CDR3 bases are TGTGCCAGCAGCTTCTCTCGAGACACTGAAGCTTTCTTT. This chain joins TRBV6-5 and TRBJ1-1, with D unresolved. The V gene lost 6 bases and the J gene lost 3 bases, with 11 bases spanning the gap. CDR1 is MNHEY, CDR2 SVGAGI, per germline. This CDR3 comprises 13 residues.

The rearrangement uses TRBV5-5 and TRBJ1-2; D remains ambiguous. There are 16 residues in the CDR3. CDR1 SGHKS and CDR2 YYEKEE come from the germline V gene (reference sequence). V gave up 5 bases and J gave up 7 bases, with 24 bases separating them. The CDR3 region is CASSFAGLVSGLGYTF. CDR3 bases: TGTGCCAGCAGTTTTGCGGGTCTCGTCAGTGGCCTTGGCTACACCTTC. Combining the CDR3 with reference TRBV5-5 and TRBJ1-2 gives the whole variable domain DAGVTQSPTHLIKTRGQQVTLRCSPISGHKSVSWYQQVLGQGPQFIFQYYEKEERGRGNFPDRFSARQFPNYSSELNVNALLLGDSALYLCASSFAGLVSGLGYTFGSGTRLTVV.